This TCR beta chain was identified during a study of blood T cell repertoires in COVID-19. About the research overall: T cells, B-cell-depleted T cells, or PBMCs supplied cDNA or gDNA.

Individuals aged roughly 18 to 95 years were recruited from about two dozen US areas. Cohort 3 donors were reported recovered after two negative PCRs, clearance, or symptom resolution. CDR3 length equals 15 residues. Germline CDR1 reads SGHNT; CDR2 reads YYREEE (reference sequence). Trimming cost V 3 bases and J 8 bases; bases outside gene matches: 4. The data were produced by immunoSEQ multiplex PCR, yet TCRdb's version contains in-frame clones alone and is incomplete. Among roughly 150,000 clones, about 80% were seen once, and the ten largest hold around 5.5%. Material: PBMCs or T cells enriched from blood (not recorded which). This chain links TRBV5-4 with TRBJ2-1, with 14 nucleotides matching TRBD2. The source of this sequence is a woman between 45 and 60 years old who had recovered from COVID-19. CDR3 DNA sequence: TGTGCCAGCAGCTGGGGACTAGCGGGGGCGGATGAGCAGTTCTTC. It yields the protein CASSWGLAGADEQFF.